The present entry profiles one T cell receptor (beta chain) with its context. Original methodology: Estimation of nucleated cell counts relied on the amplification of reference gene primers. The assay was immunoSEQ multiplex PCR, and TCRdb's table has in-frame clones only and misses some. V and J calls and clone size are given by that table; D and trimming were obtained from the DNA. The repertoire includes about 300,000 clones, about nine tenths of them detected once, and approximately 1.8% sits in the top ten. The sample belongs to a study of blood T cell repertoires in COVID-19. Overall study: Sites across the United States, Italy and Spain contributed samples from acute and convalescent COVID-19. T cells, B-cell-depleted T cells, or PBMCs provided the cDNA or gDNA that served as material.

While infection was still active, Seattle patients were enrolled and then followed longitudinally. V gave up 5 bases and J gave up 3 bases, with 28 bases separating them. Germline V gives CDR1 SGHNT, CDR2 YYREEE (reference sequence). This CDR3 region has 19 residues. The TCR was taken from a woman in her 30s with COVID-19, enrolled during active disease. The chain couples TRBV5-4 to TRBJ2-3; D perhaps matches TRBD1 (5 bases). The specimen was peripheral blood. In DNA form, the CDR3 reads TGTGCCAGCAGGACCGGTCTCCCCCTGAAGGGGAAAGATACAGATACGCAGTATTTT. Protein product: CASRTGLPLKGKDTDTQYF. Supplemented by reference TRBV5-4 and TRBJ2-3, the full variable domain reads ETGVTQSPTHLIKTRGQQVTLRCSSQSGHNTVSWYQQALGQGPQFIFQYYREEENGRGNFPPRFSGLQFPNYSSELNVNALELDDSALYLCASRTGLPLKGKDTDTQYFGPGTRLTVL.